This T cell receptor (beta chain) was observed in a study of T cells in Graves' hyperthyroidism and ophthalmopathy (dated 2019 in TCRdb). Study-level background: Peripheral blood was collected at initial diagnosis, before any treatment. TCR V-J signatures able to tell the groups apart were searched for in a discovery cohort of approximately 95 patients, of whom under 45 had Graves' ophthalmopathy and more than 55 had stable Graves' hyperthyroidism. Prospective prediction of ophthalmopathy was tested in an independent validation cohort of approximately 19 hyperthyroidism patients and some 17 patients who later progressed to ophthalmopathy. The approximately 100 discovery patients were randomly divided into training and test sets at a 7:3 ratio. Thyroid tissue and blood T-cell repertoires from over 5 Graves' hyperthyroidism patients were also compared in the study. Once sampling was done, hyperthyroidism patients were given methimazole at a starting dose of 30 mg daily, whereas ophthalmopathy patients were given high-dose intravenous methylprednisolone. The paper describes TCR Vbeta CDR3 sequencing of about 140 peripheral blood samples, made up of 43 ophthalmopathy patients, some 76 hyperthyroidism patients and roughly 17 progressor patients. What the study reported, not specific to this receptor: During validation, the model predicted progression to ophthalmopathy a median of roughly 7.1 months ahead of onset, with approximately 71% sensitivity and around 73% specificity. No statistical method was used to set the sample size in advance, and investigators knew the group allocation. Ophthalmopathy was separated from stable hyperthyroidism by a 13 V-J signature model, with around 88% sensitivity and about 81% specificity obtained in cross-validation and 80%/75% obtained in testing. Blood samples also contained most of the expanded thyroid clonotypes (frequency above 0.001), which suggests that blood repertoires may reflect thyroid immune responses.

Amplification of TCR beta CDR3 regions was carried out from RNA transcripts. For the first round of RT-PCR on the TCR CDR3, the HTBI primer set was used together with the Qiagen OneStep RT-PCR kit. A second multiplex PCR round built the libraries, followed by size selection and purification. Libraries were sequenced paired-end with 100 bp reads on an Illumina HiSeq2000. The published analysis was carried out like this. SOAPnuke was used to process the raw data, with reads discarded if the reads contained adapters or uncalled bases, had a mean Phred below 15, or lacked an exact constant-primer or identifier match. High-quality paired reads were merged using COPE v1.2.5, and each unique nucleotide sequence was defined as a clonotype. Clonotypes were aligned to IMGT TRBV, TRBD and TRBJ reference segments using MiTCR v1.1. Analysis was restricted to V-J combinations with a frequency above 0.0001, which covered roughly 99% of repertoires. The TCS score was defined as the ratio of F50 (clonal expansion) to E x V (chaos), calculated using BLOSUM62-based TCRdist between CDR3 peptides within each V-J. Welch's t-statistics and random forest reduced 514 V-J features to 10 to 15, which were used in a naive Bayes classifier (R e1071). TCRdb's own reprocessing of the public reads used fastp at Q25 and MiXCR and kept productive beta chains. Rows are unified per CDR3 protein, each entry keeping the most common DNA and genes. None of the V and J calls come from the authors' own analysis; TCRdb made them. This sample gives some 620,000 distinct CDR3 sequences in total; 15% to 20% of them show up just once. The ten largest account for 3.8% of the sample.

Comment on this clonotype: Its antigen specificity is not known. Base quality data are lacking; no much larger clone is found one base away.

A patient counted as having stable Graves' hyperthyroidism if no progression to ophthalmopathy occurred over 18 months of follow-up. The hyperthyroidism patients were between 18 and 65 years old and newly diagnosed, with a disease duration of less than 2 months. Patients with uncontrolled infections, other autoimmune diseases, pregnancy or lactation were excluded. Diagnoses relied on clinical symptoms, serum thyroxine and TRAb, thyroid ultrasound and orbital computed tomography. PBMCs were isolated from 8 to 10 ml of fresh peripheral blood by Ficoll-Paque density gradient centrifugation. Trizol reagent was used to extract total RNA, and RNA quality was then checked on an Agilent 2100 Bioanalyzer. What was sequenced was blood. The receptor was derived from a woman aged 25 to 45 with Graves' hyperthyroidism.

The DNA sequence reads TGTGCCAGCAGCTTTCCTACACTAGCGGGAGTATTGACCGGGGAGCTGTTTTTT. It translates to CASSFPTLAGVLTGELFF. In this chain, TRBV7-2 is recombined with TRBJ2-2; 11 bases in the junction line up with TRBD2. The germline V gene provides CDR1 SGHTA and CDR2 FQGNSA. Spanning cysteine to phenylalanine, the CDR3 consists of 18 amino acids. Just CDR3 DNA is preserved here, 54 bases in frame from base 1. Germline trimming: 3 bases from V, 5 bases from J; junction bases outside gene matches: 11.